This record concerns one TCR beta chain sequence. These data belong to a study of blood T cell repertoires in COVID-19. The wider study: Collection of acute and convalescent COVID-19 samples took place in the United States, Italy and Spain.

Assay used: immunoSEQ multiplex PCR; TCRdb lists only in-frame clones, some missing. The sample records approximately 150,000 clones, roughly 80% being singletons. The V gene end was trimmed by 2 bases and the J gene end by 0 bases; junction bases not matched to a gene: 11. Germline CDR1 is KGHSH and CDR2 is LQKENI. This CDR3 is built from 20 residues. The sample consisted of peripheral blood. The V call is TRBV18, the J call TRBJ2-6; TRBD1 matches at 9 bases. The TCR comes from a human donor in a cohort sampled during active COVID-19. The CDR3 here is CASSPVNIRDRASGANVLTF. CDR3 in DNA: TGTGCCAGCTCACCAGTTAATATTCGGGACAGGGCCTCTGGGGCCAACGTCCTGACTTTC.